This T cell receptor (beta chain) was profiled in a study of blood T cell repertoires in COVID-19. Study details: The samples span acute and convalescent COVID-19 from the United States, Italy and Spain. In each case, the material was cDNA or gDNA derived from T cells, B-cell-depleted T cells, or PBMCs.

Original methodology: Estimation of nucleated cell counts relied on the amplification of reference gene primers. Libraries were prepared by immunoSEQ multiplex PCR; TCRdb keeps only in-frame clonotypes and omits some of them. Clonal size and the V and J genes are those of that table, whereas D and trimming came from the DNA. Of over 35,000 clones listed, around 80% are singletons. Germline CDR1 GTSNPN, CDR2 SVGIG (reference sequence). The CDR3 runs 17 residues. The germline V and J ends were trimmed by 2 bases and 1 base, with 20 bases remaining between them. The clonotype comes from a man aged 55 to 69 with active COVID-19. Source material: peripheral blood. V gene TRBV30 combines with J gene TRBJ1-1, with D hard to call. The CDR3 is CAWSFLAGTLWNTEAFF. CDR3 nucleotide sequence: TGTGCCTGGAGTTTCCTGGCAGGCACCCTATGGAACACTGAAGCTTTCTTT.